This record covers a single TCR beta chain. Antigen: not known. The repertoire was sequenced with immunoSEQ multiplex PCR; TCRdb's copy has only in-frame clones and lacks some. The sample lists 35,000 to 45,000 clones, around 84% occurring once. The data originate from a study of memory CD4+ T cells and cytomegalovirus serostatus. Study findings and constraints: 67 of 164 known CMV-associated TCRbeta sequences appeared in CD4+ memory.

Single viable CD3+CD4+CD8-CD45RO+ cells were sorted as the memory CD4+ T cells. CD4+ T cells were isolated by positive magnetic selection. Germline loops: CDR1 GTSNPN, CDR2 SVGIG (reference sequence). V was clipped by 3 bases and J by 2 bases; unmatched bases: 4. There are 15 residues in the CDR3. The material sequenced was memory CD4+ T cells from blood. The TCR originated in an adult in good health and CMV-seronegative. The chain has TRBV30 and TRBJ2-2, with 9 bases lining up with TRBD2. The CDR3 DNA is TGTGCCTGGAGAAGAGCGGGGGGTAACACCGGGGAGCTGTTTTTT. Translating gives CAWRRAGGNTGELFF.